The entry that follows covers one TCR beta chain sequence. Its matching antigen is unknown. This record belongs to a study of CD8+CD57+ T cells in acquired aplastic anemia. Study summary: DNA from sorted CD4+ and CD8+ cells averaged around 3 ug.

General observations from the study: Patients and controls had in common some 30 CD8+ CDR3 sequences.

Template material for TCR beta VDJ and CDR3 profiling consisted of genomic DNA. TCRdb fed the reads into MiXCR, producing one record per CDR3 protein. Of about 200,000 distinct CDR3 sequences in the sample, roughly 45% were seen once. Only patients with CD8+CD57+ cell expansion on flow cytometry were chosen for sequencing. Germline CDR1 and CDR2: SGDLS and YYNGEE. CDR3 size: 14 residues. The junction had 6 bases not matched to a gene; V was cut back by 4 bases and J by 2 bases. V is TRBV9 and J is TRBJ2-7; the match to TRBD1 covers 7 bases. Source material: sorted CD4+, CD8+, or CD8+CD57+ T cells (not recorded which) from PBMCs. This clonotype originated in a human donor with aplastic anemia. The CDR3 nucleotides are TGTGCCAGCAGCTTAGACAGGGCCACCTACGAGCAGTACTTC. Protein sequence: CASSLDRATYEQYF. Variable domain in full (rest from reference TRBV9 and TRBJ2-7): DSGVTQTPKHLITATGQRVTLRCSPRSGDLSVYWYQQSLDQGLQFLIQYYNGEERAKGNILERFSAQQFPDLHSELNLSSLELGDSALYFCASSLDRATYEQYFGPGTRLTVT.